This T cell receptor beta chain derives from a study of cytomegalovirus exposure and HLA in healthy donors. General study points: It is likely that the observed cluster of highly shared sequence variants was a sequencing artifact. Exclusion applied to some V segments, including TRBV6-2 and TRBV6-3, as they were indistinguishable. Among immune exposure information, only CMV serostatus was available. In a later analysis, a missense DCLRE1C variant was linked to TCR beta V- and J-gene trimming.

Worth noting for this clone: Its target is unknown.

The CDR3 has 16 residues. V was shortened by 1 base and J by 1 base, with 14 bases between the two germline ends. In germline, CDR1 is SGDLS, CDR2 YYNGEE. This PCR relied on a set of 60 Vbeta primers and 13 Jbeta primers. Here immunoSEQ multiplex PCR was the method, and the copy in TCRdb shows in-frame clones only, minus some. The table shows about 160,000 clones, with about 77% occurring only once. The sequence was collected from a male donor in good health and CMV-seropositive. Source material: PBMCs. The chain has TRBV9 and TRBJ1-1, with a weak D call TRBD1 (5 bases). DNA for the CDR3: TGTGCCAGCAGCGTATATTCGGGACTGGGGAACACTGAAGCTTTCTTT. It is translated as CASSVYSGLGNTEAFF.